This is a list of T cell receptor beta chains from one sample in a study of early T cells in non-severe SARS-CoV-2 infection. Via MiXCR, TCRdb re-called the 5' RACE reads, giving one row per CDR3 protein. This repertoire shows approximately 90,000 distinct CDR3 sequences, roughly 11% found once; its top ten account for roughly 4.5%. Sequenced here: whole blood, sampled at baseline. The receptor source for this set is an adult who was a healthcare worker with PCR-confirmed SARS-CoV-2 infection or an uninfected control (not recorded which). Both conserved end residues are part of each CDR3. Fields, in order: J gene, D gene, clone size, V gene, CDR3 protein, CDR3 DNA. The D gene is left open where the match is weak. For some rows the clone size is stated as once, few or many, or as a class when expanded; others skip it.

TRBJ2-7	-	many	TRBV7-8	CASSYGTAYEQYF	TGTGCCAGCAGCTACGGCACCGCCTACGAGCAGTACTTC
TRBJ2-3	-	many	TRBV7-9	CASSLSARTDTQYF	TGTGCCAGCAGCTTGTCGGCCAGAACAGATACGCAGTATTTT
TRBJ2-5	-	many	TRBV20-1	CSAREETLGGETQYF	TGCAGTGCTAGAGAGGAGACCTTGGGCGGGGAGACCCAGTACTTC
TRBJ2-1	TRBD2	many	TRBV29-1	CSVTGLADYNEQFF	TGCAGCGTTACGGGACTAGCGGATTACAATGAGCAGTTCTTC
TRBJ2-3	TRBD1	many	TRBV20-1	CSAGRDRRSDTQYF	TGCAGTGCTGGACGGGACAGGCGCTCAGATACGCAGTATTTT
TRBJ1-5	-	many	TRBV30	CAWSLPGATNQPQHF	TGTGCCTGGAGTCTACCCGGGGCTACCAATCAGCCCCAGCATTTT
TRBJ2-1	-	many	TRBV11-3	CASSLGRRSHEQFF	TGTGCCAGCAGCTTAGGACGACGGAGCCATGAGCAGTTCTTC
TRBJ2-1	TRBD2	few	TRBV2	CASSSLADNNEQFF	TGTGCCAGCAGTAGTCTAGCGGATAACAATGAGCAGTTCTTC
TRBJ1-1	-	few	TRBV30	CAWSGDTRFTEAFF	TGTGCCTGGAGTGGGGACACCCGGTTCACTGAAGCTTTCTTT
TRBJ2-7	-	few	TRBV20-1	CSARTGGAGIYEQYF	TGCAGTGCTAGAACAGGAGGGGCGGGTATCTACGAGCAGTACTTC
TRBJ1-5	-	few	TRBV7-2	CASSSDLGQPQHF	TGTGCCAGCAGCTCCGATCTTGGGCAGCCCCAGCATTTT
TRBJ2-1	-	-	TRBV11-2	CASSLFVVADSEQFF	TGTGCCAGCAGCTTATTTGTTGTAGCGGACAGTGAGCAGTTCTTC
TRBJ2-3	TRBD1	many	TRBV20-1	CSAPGTGSGTDTQYF	TGCAGTGCCCCCGGGACAGGATCCGGAACAGATACGCAGTATTTT
TRBJ1-6	-	many	TRBV2	CASRVDRYNSPLHF	TGTGCCAGCAGGGTGGACAGATATAATTCACCCCTCCACTTT
TRBJ2-1	TRBD2	few	TRBV6-2/TRBV6-3	CASSYPSLAALNNEQFF	TGTGCCAGCAGTTACCCGAGCCTAGCGGCGCTAAACAATGAGCAGTTCTTC